The 12 T cell receptor beta chains given below trace back to one sample, sequenced in a study of early T cells in non-severe SARS-CoV-2 infection (dated by TCRdb to the early 2020s). Library construction relied on 5' RACE. Sequencing was carried out with a NextSeq 500. The raw public reads went through TCRdb reprocessing: fastp at Q25, MiXCR clone calling, in-frame beta chains kept. Duplicate CDR3 protein sequences are folded into a single record with the most common DNA and genes. The sample data list 50,000 or so distinct CDR3 sequences, and around 6% of these were observed just once. The leading ten clones occupy about 4.4% of the sample. Sequencing was done on a sample of whole blood. The source is an adult who was a healthcare worker with PCR-confirmed SARS-CoV-2 infection or an uninfected control (not recorded which).

This clonotype appeared a few times. The V gene is TRBV7-9, the J gene TRBJ2-3; D call uncertain. V lost 7 bases to trimming and J lost 0 bases, with 11 bases between them. CDR3 size: 14 residues. Germline V gene data show CDR1 as SEHNR and CDR2 as FQNEAQ (reference sequence). CDR3 bases: TGTGCCAGCAACTCGGGCCTTAGCACAGATACGCAGTATTTT. This sequence encodes CASNSGLSTDTQYF.

There are many counts of this clonotype. This chain uses TRBV12-3 or TRBV12-4 with TRBJ2-1; D call uncertain. V lost 5 bases and J lost 10, with 9 bases in between. The length of the CDR3 is 11 residues. The CDR3 region is CASSPQREQFF. The CDR3 DNA follows: TGTGCCAGCAGTCCACAGAGAGAGCAGTTCTTC.

There are many counts of this clonotype. The chain links TRBV7-6 to TRBJ1-2; no reliable D call. The CDR3 covers 13 residues. Germline values: CDR1 SGHVS, CDR2 FNYEAQ. Trimming cost V 5 bases and J 2 bases, with 9 bases left between them. This CDR3 is CASSQDSNYGYTF. The CDR3 DNA sequence: TGTGCCAGCAGCCAGGACTCGAACTATGGCTACACCTTC.

J is TRBJ1-1 and V is TRBV7-6; a possible D gene is TRBD1 (6 bases). The V gene's germline CDR1 is SGHVS and CDR2 FNYEAQ. The CDR3 has 13 residues. The V end lost 6 bases, the J end lost 3 bases, and 11 bases lay between the germline ends. The CDR3 sequence: CASRQNRDTEAFF. The DNA of the CDR3 is TGTGCCAGCAGGCAAAACAGGGACACTGAAGCTTTCTTT.

This clonotype was detected many times. The gene calls are TRBV2 and TRBJ1-4; perhaps TRBD1 as D (6 bases). Trimming took off 6 bases at V and 6 bases at J, with 14 bases between the two ends. From germline, CDR1 is SNHLY and CDR2 FYNNEI. The CDR3 contains 14 residues. The DNA for the CDR3 is TGTGCCAGCAGCCATGGGGGGGCGGATGAAAAACTGTTTTTT. The encoded protein is CASSHGGADEKLFF.

This clonotype was counted at least ten times. The chain combines TRBV9 with TRBJ2-1; TRBD2 matches at 11 bases. This CDR3 has 16 residues. Trimming at V came to 0 bases and at J to 7 bases, leaving 6 bases not matched to a gene. Germline assignment: CDR1 SGDLS and CDR2 YYNGEE. The CDR3 nucleotides read TGTGCCAGCAGCGTAGTCCCTAGCGGGGGGAGGAATGAGCAGTTCTTC. This codes for CASSVVPSGGRNEQFF.

This clonotype was seen many times. J is TRBJ2-1 and V is TRBV20-1; 9 bases agree with TRBD2. J lost 5 bases, V lost 6 bases, and 14 bases had no gene match. The germline CDR1 and CDR2 sequences are DFQATT and SNEGSKA (reference sequence). The CDR3 runs to 16 residues. CDR3 protein: CSAGPGSSGIHNEQFF. The CDR3 DNA sequence: TGCAGTGCAGGTCCTGGTTCTAGCGGGATTCACAATGAGCAGTTCTTC.

This clonotype has ten or more counts. This CDR3 reads CASSLSVDTQYF. In DNA form, the CDR3 reads TGTGCCAGCAGTTTATCGGTAGATACGCAGTATTTT. The chain uses TRBV12-3 or TRBV12-4 and TRBJ2-3; no definite D call. The CDR3 extends over 12 amino acids. Trimming removed 2 bases from V and 5 bases from J, with 5 bases in between.

This clonotype has a count of ten or more. CDR3 amino acids: CSVEDWVRVNEQFF. The CDR3 DNA reads as TGCAGCGTTGAAGATTGGGTAAGGGTCAATGAGCAGTTCTTC. The chain uses TRBV29-1 and TRBJ2-1; D remains unclear. CDR1 is SQVTM and CDR2 is ANQGSEA in the germline V gene. Trimming took off 0 bases at V and 6 bases at J, with 12 bases between the two ends. The CDR3 extends over 14 amino acids.

This clonotype showed up many times. The chain joins TRBV7-6 to TRBJ2-7, with 9 nucleotides matching TRBD1. Per germline, CDR1 SGHVS and CDR2 FNYEAQ. Trimming cost V 1 base and J 6 bases; bases outside gene matches: 7. This CDR3 region has 15 residues. CDR3 coding DNA: TGTGCCAGCAGCTTAGGGGACAGGGTCTTTGGCGAGCAGTACTTC. This gives the protein CASSLGDRVFGEQYF.

In this sample, this clonotype turned up many times. The rearrangement links TRBV6-5 to TRBJ1-5; 10 positions agree with TRBD1. V was clipped by 8 bases and J by 3 bases; unmatched bases: 4. The CDR3 runs 14 residues. The germline V gene has CDR1 MNHEY and CDR2 SVGAGI. This chain's CDR3 is CASGTGANNQPQHF. The CDR3 region has the DNA TGTGCCAGCGGGACAGGGGCTAACAATCAGCCCCAGCATTTT.

This clonotype occurred a few times. This chain links TRBV5-1 with TRBJ1-1, with D perhaps matching TRBD1 (6 bases). This CDR3 is 15 amino acids long. Looked up from germline, CDR1 is SGHRS and CDR2 is YFSETQ. The V end was cut by 4 bases, the J end by 4 bases, with 17 bases between. CDR3 DNA sequence: TGCGCCAGCAGCCAGATGGGGGGCGAGGTCACTGAAGCTTTCTTT. This translates into CASSQMGGEVTEAFF.